These T cell receptor beta chains were read from a single sample in a study of cytomegalovirus exposure and HLA in healthy donors. Using immunoSEQ multiplex PCR, the repertoire was profiled, and TCRdb retains in-frame clones only, with some absent. This sample has about 140,000 clones, with around 72% found just once. Input material: PBMCs. These receptors came from a woman aged 40-49 years in good health and CMV-seronegative. Each CDR3 is given with its conserved first and last residue. Each record gives: clone size, V gene, CDR3 length, D gene, J gene, CDR3 DNA, CDR3 protein. D genes are given only for firm matches. Expanded clones are given a class, and other clones once, few, many or no size at all.

clone size: .
V gene: TRBV2
CDR3 length: 14
D gene: .
J gene: TRBJ1-2
CDR3 DNA: TGTGCCAGCAGTGGGAGGCACTCCCCGCATGGCTACACCTTC
CDR3 protein: CASSGRHSPHGYTF

clone size: .
V gene: TRBV5-1
CDR3 length: 15
D gene: TRBD1
J gene: TRBJ1-4
CDR3 DNA: TGCGCCAGCAGCTTCCTTGGGACAGGGAGGGAAAAACTGTTTTTT
CDR3 protein: CASSFLGTGREKLFF

clone size: .
V gene: TRBV2
CDR3 length: 16
D gene: .
J gene: TRBJ1-5
CDR3 DNA: TGTGCCAGCAGTGTTAGCCCCGGGACACTCAATCAGCCCCAGCATTTT
CDR3 protein: CASSVSPGTLNQPQHF

clone size: .
V gene: TRBV7-9
CDR3 length: 15
D gene: TRBD2
J gene: TRBJ2-5
CDR3 DNA: TGTGCCAGCAGCCCCACCCGGGGGGACCAAGAGACCCAGTACTTC
CDR3 protein: CASSPTRGDQETQYF

clone size: few
V gene: TRBV29-1
CDR3 length: 13
D gene: .
J gene: TRBJ1-1
CDR3 DNA: TGCAGCGTTGAGCCGGGGTTGATTCCGGAAGCTTTCTTT
CDR3 protein: CSVEPGLIPEAFF

clone size: .
V gene: TRBV5-6
CDR3 length: 15
D gene: .
J gene: TRBJ2-5
CDR3 DNA: TGTGCCAGCAGTTACGACAGGGGACTAAAAGAGACCCAGTACTTC
CDR3 protein: CASSYDRGLKETQYF

clone size: .
V gene: TRBV5-1
CDR3 length: 15
D gene: TRBD1
J gene: TRBJ2-7
CDR3 DNA: TGCGCCAGCAGCCTTAGGGACAGCCCCTCCTACGAGCAGTACTTC
CDR3 protein: CASSLRDSPSYEQYF

clone size: .
V gene: TRBV6-5
CDR3 length: 14
D gene: .
J gene: TRBJ1-2
CDR3 DNA: TGTGCCAGCAGTTACGTTGGCAGGGGCTATGGCTACACCTTC
CDR3 protein: CASSYVGRGYGYTF

clone size: few
V gene: TRBV7-9
CDR3 length: 12
D gene: .
J gene: TRBJ1-1
CDR3 DNA: TGTGCCAGCAGCTTAGAACTCCCCGGAGCTTTCTTT
CDR3 protein: CASSLELPGAFF

clone size: .
V gene: TRBV19
CDR3 length: 17
D gene: TRBD2
J gene: TRBJ2-1
CDR3 DNA: TGTGCCAGTAGTATAGCAGGAGCGGGGGGCTCCTACAATGAGCAGTTCTTC
CDR3 protein: CASSIAGAGGSYNEQFF

clone size: .
V gene: TRBV2
CDR3 length: 13
D gene: TRBD1
J gene: TRBJ1-5
CDR3 DNA: TGTGCCAGCAGTCCAGGACAGGAACGGCCCCAGCATTTT
CDR3 protein: CASSPGQERPQHF

clone size: few
V gene: TRBV5-6
CDR3 length: 14
D gene: .
J gene: TRBJ2-3
CDR3 DNA: TGTGCCAGCAGCTTGGACACCCTCGAAGATACGCAGTATTTT
CDR3 protein: CASSLDTLEDTQYF

clone size: .
V gene: TRBV5-1
CDR3 length: 15
D gene: .
J gene: TRBJ2-2
CDR3 DNA: TGCGCCAGCAGCTTGGGTGACAGGAACACCGGGGAGCTGTTTTTT
CDR3 protein: CASSLGDRNTGELFF

clone size: .
V gene: TRBV5-1
CDR3 length: 15
D gene: .
J gene: TRBJ2-5
CDR3 DNA: TGCGCCAGCAGCGTCGGGACAAAGTACCAAGAGACCCAGTACTTC
CDR3 protein: CASSVGTKYQETQYF

clone size: .
V gene: TRBV7-2
CDR3 length: 12
D gene: .
J gene: TRBJ2-5
CDR3 DNA: TGTGCCAGCAGCCCCGAGAGGGAGACCCAGTACTTC
CDR3 protein: CASSPERETQYF

clone size: .
V gene: TRBV6-1
CDR3 length: 16
D gene: TRBD1
J gene: TRBJ1-4
CDR3 DNA: TGTGCCAGCAGTGTCCGGGGACAGACGATTAATGAAAAACTGTTTTTT
CDR3 protein: CASSVRGQTINEKLFF

clone size: once
V gene: TRBV5-1
CDR3 length: 16
D gene: .
J gene: TRBJ1-1
CDR3 DNA: TGCGCCAGCAGCTTGGCCGCTTCGACAGAAAACACTGAAGCTTTCTTT
CDR3 protein: CASSLAASTENTEAFF

clone size: .
V gene: TRBV6-6
CDR3 length: 15
D gene: .
J gene: TRBJ1-5
CDR3 DNA: TGTGCCAGCAGTGGCACCCAGGTGGGCAATCAGCCCCAGCATTTT
CDR3 protein: CASSGTQVGNQPQHF

clone size: .
V gene: TRBV15
CDR3 length: 15
D gene: .
J gene: TRBJ2-3
CDR3 DNA: TGTGCCACCAGCAGAGGGGAGGTGCCCGGGGATACGCAGTATTTT
CDR3 protein: CATSRGEVPGDTQYF

clone size: .
V gene: TRBV27
CDR3 length: 13
D gene: .
J gene: TRBJ2-3
CDR3 DNA: TGTGCCAGCAGTGACACTAGCACAGATACGCAGTATTTT
CDR3 protein: CASSDTSTDTQYF

clone size: .
V gene: TRBV5-4
CDR3 length: 15
D gene: TRBD2
J gene: TRBJ2-1
CDR3 DNA: TGTGCCAGCAGCTTGGATCTAGCGGGGGAGGATGAGCAGTTCTTC
CDR3 protein: CASSLDLAGEDEQFF

clone size: .
V gene: TRBV27
CDR3 length: 18
D gene: TRBD1
J gene: TRBJ2-6
CDR3 DNA: TGTGCCAGCAGTTTACGGATACAGGGGGCTAATGGGGCCAACGTCCTGACTTTC
CDR3 protein: CASSLRIQGANGANVLTF

clone size: .
V gene: TRBV7-9
CDR3 length: 14
D gene: .
J gene: TRBJ1-2
CDR3 DNA: TGTGCCAGCAGCCAAACAGAACGCTATTATGGCTACACCTTC
CDR3 protein: CASSQTERYYGYTF

clone size: .
V gene: TRBV27
CDR3 length: 13
D gene: TRBD2
J gene: TRBJ2-3
CDR3 DNA: TGTGCCAGCAGTCCGGGACTAGTGGATACGCAGTATTTT
CDR3 protein: CASSPGLVDTQYF

clone size: .
V gene: TRBV4-1
CDR3 length: 17
D gene: TRBD1
J gene: TRBJ1-6
CDR3 DNA: TGCGCCAGCAGCCTTCAATACCCCCGGGACAGCAATTCACCCCTCCACTTT
CDR3 protein: CASSLQYPRDSNSPLHF

clone size: .
V gene: TRBV7-8
CDR3 length: 18
D gene: .
J gene: TRBJ2-5
CDR3 DNA: TGTGCCAGCAGCTTAGATAAGATCCGGGGGGCGACCCAAGAGACCCAGTACTTC
CDR3 protein: CASSLDKIRGATQETQYF

clone size: .
V gene: TRBV5-4
CDR3 length: 16
D gene: TRBD2
J gene: TRBJ2-2
CDR3 DNA: TGTGCCAGCGGGCGGGGGGGCGGAGTCGACACCGGGGAGCTGTTTTTT
CDR3 protein: CASGRGGGVDTGELFF

clone size: .
V gene: TRBV19
CDR3 length: 15
D gene: .
J gene: TRBJ1-5
CDR3 DNA: TGTGCCAGTAGTATTAGGACTCCTAGCAATCAGCCCCAGCATTTT
CDR3 protein: CASSIRTPSNQPQHF

clone size: .
V gene: TRBV5-1
CDR3 length: 15
D gene: .
J gene: TRBJ1-4
CDR3 DNA: TGCGCCAGCAGCTTGGATGAGGTTCGAGCTGAAAAACTGTTTTTT
CDR3 protein: CASSLDEVRAEKLFF

clone size: .
V gene: TRBV6-6
CDR3 length: 12
D gene: .
J gene: TRBJ1-2
CDR3 DNA: TGTGCCAGCAGAGGACAGAACTATGGCTACACCTTC
CDR3 protein: CASRGQNYGYTF

clone size: .
V gene: TRBV4-1
CDR3 length: 14
D gene: TRBD1
J gene: TRBJ1-5
CDR3 DNA: TGCGCCAGCAGCCCACGGACAGGTAGCCAGCCCCAGCATTTT
CDR3 protein: CASSPRTGSQPQHF

clone size: .
V gene: TRBV11-1
CDR3 length: 15
D gene: .
J gene: TRBJ1-2
CDR3 DNA: TGTGCCAGCAGCTCCCTAGCCCCGGGGTCGACAGGCTACACCTTC
CDR3 protein: CASSSLAPGSTGYTF

clone size: .
V gene: TRBV10-3
CDR3 length: 14
D gene: TRBD1
J gene: TRBJ1-3
CDR3 DNA: TGTGCCATCGGAGAGGGGGCGCGAGGAAACACCATATATTTT
CDR3 protein: CAIGEGARGNTIYF

clone size: .
V gene: TRBV27
CDR3 length: 17
D gene: TRBD2
J gene: TRBJ2-1
CDR3 DNA: TGTGCCAGCAGTTTGAAGCGGGGGGGGATACTTTACAATGAGCAGTTCTTC
CDR3 protein: CASSLKRGGILYNEQFF

clone size: .
V gene: TRBV11-3
CDR3 length: 16
D gene: .
J gene: TRBJ1-1
CDR3 DNA: TGTGCCAGCAGCTTAGTGTTAGACAGACTGAACACTGAAGCTTTCTTT
CDR3 protein: CASSLVLDRLNTEAFF

clone size: .
V gene: TRBV7-2
CDR3 length: 12
D gene: .
J gene: TRBJ1-1
CDR3 DNA: TGTGCCAGCAGCTTAGCAGGGGCGAGGGCTTTCTTT
CDR3 protein: CASSLAGARAFF

clone size: .
V gene: TRBV6-6
CDR3 length: 16
D gene: TRBD1
J gene: TRBJ2-3
CDR3 DNA: TGTGCCAGCAGTTACAACCAGGGGGCCGGCACAGATACGCAGTATTTT
CDR3 protein: CASSYNQGAGTDTQYF

clone size: .
V gene: TRBV28
CDR3 length: 12
D gene: .
J gene: TRBJ1-4
CDR3 DNA: TGTGCCACCCAGGTTCGGCCCGAAAAACTGTTTTTT
CDR3 protein: CATQVRPEKLFF

clone size: few
V gene: TRBV9
CDR3 length: 16
D gene: .
J gene: TRBJ2-1
CDR3 DNA: TGTGCCAGCAGCGTAGGTTACGACTCCACCTACAATGAGCAGTTCTTC
CDR3 protein: CASSVGYDSTYNEQFF

clone size: .
V gene: TRBV7-2
CDR3 length: 17
D gene: .
J gene: TRBJ1-6
CDR3 DNA: TGTGCCAGCAGCTTAGATATTTTGGTGACTAGCCGTTCACCCCTCCACTTT
CDR3 protein: CASSLDILVTSRSPLHF

clone size: .
V gene: TRBV27
CDR3 length: 16
D gene: .
J gene: TRBJ2-3
CDR3 DNA: TGTGCCAGCAGTCTCCTTAGCACAGGGAGCACAGATACGCAGTATTTT
CDR3 protein: CASSLLSTGSTDTQYF

clone size: .
V gene: TRBV5-4
CDR3 length: 14
D gene: TRBD2
J gene: TRBJ2-7
CDR3 DNA: TGTGCCAGCAGCGGACGAGCGGGGGACTACGAGCAGTACTTC
CDR3 protein: CASSGRAGDYEQYF

clone size: .
V gene: TRBV18
CDR3 length: 14
D gene: TRBD1
J gene: TRBJ2-2
CDR3 DNA: TGTGCCAGCCGGACAGGGAAAAACACCGGGGAGCTGTTTTTT
CDR3 protein: CASRTGKNTGELFF

clone size: once
V gene: TRBV9
CDR3 length: 14
D gene: TRBD1
J gene: TRBJ1-2
CDR3 DNA: TGTGCCAGCAGCGACGGGACAGGGAGGCATGGCTACACCTTC
CDR3 protein: CASSDGTGRHGYTF

clone size: .
V gene: TRBV5-1
CDR3 length: 14
D gene: TRBD1
J gene: TRBJ2-7
CDR3 DNA: TGCGCCAGCAGCAAGGGACAGGGCTTTCCCGAGCAGTACTTC
CDR3 protein: CASSKGQGFPEQYF

clone size: few
V gene: TRBV2
CDR3 length: 16
D gene: TRBD1
J gene: TRBJ1-4
CDR3 DNA: TGTGCCAGCAGAGAGGGACAGGGGGAGACTAATGAAAAACTGTTTTTT
CDR3 protein: CASREGQGETNEKLFF

clone size: .
V gene: TRBV6-1
CDR3 length: 15
D gene: .
J gene: TRBJ1-3
CDR3 DNA: TGTGCCAGCAGGGACCCGGGCTTCCAGGGGAACACCATATATTTT
CDR3 protein: CASRDPGFQGNTIYF

clone size: .
V gene: TRBV4-2
CDR3 length: 16
D gene: TRBD1
J gene: TRBJ2-5
CDR3 DNA: TGTGCCAGCAGCCAAGCCCAGGGACAGAACCAAGAGACCCAGTACTTC
CDR3 protein: CASSQAQGQNQETQYF

clone size: .
V gene: TRBV2
CDR3 length: 18
D gene: TRBD1
J gene: TRBJ2-5
CDR3 DNA: TGTGCCAGCAGTGAAAAGGGACAGGGACTTTTATACCAAGAGACCCAGTACTTC
CDR3 protein: CASSEKGQGLLYQETQYF

clone size: .
V gene: TRBV5-1
CDR3 length: 16
D gene: TRBD2
J gene: TRBJ2-1
CDR3 DNA: TGCGCCAGCAGCTTTTCAACTAGCGGGGGGTACAATGAGCAGTTCTTC
CDR3 protein: CASSFSTSGGYNEQFF

clone size: .
V gene: TRBV5-6
CDR3 length: 15
D gene: TRBD1
J gene: TRBJ2-5
CDR3 DNA: TGTGCCAGCAGCTCGGTACAGGGGGTAGGGGAGACCCAGTACTTC
CDR3 protein: CASSSVQGVGETQYF

clone size: few
V gene: TRBV7-8
CDR3 length: 16
D gene: .
J gene: TRBJ2-1
CDR3 DNA: TGTGCCAGCAGGTCATTACCGGGACTTACCGCGAATGAGCAGTTCTTC
CDR3 protein: CASRSLPGLTANEQFF

clone size: .
V gene: TRBV7-2
CDR3 length: 14
D gene: TRBD1
J gene: TRBJ1-1
CDR3 DNA: TGTGCCAGCAGCTTGAACAGGGGGGACACTGAAGCTTTCTTT
CDR3 protein: CASSLNRGDTEAFF

clone size: .
V gene: TRBV11-1
CDR3 length: 13
D gene: .
J gene: TRBJ1-2
CDR3 DNA: TGTGCCAGCAGCTCAGGGATAAACTATGGCTACACCTTC
CDR3 protein: CASSSGINYGYTF

clone size: .
V gene: TRBV5-8
CDR3 length: 18
D gene: TRBD1
J gene: TRBJ2-2
CDR3 DNA: TGTGCCAGCAGCGACACCGGGACAGGGTTCTCGGACACCGGGGAGCTGTTTTTT
CDR3 protein: CASSDTGTGFSDTGELFF

clone size: .
V gene: TRBV7-9
CDR3 length: 15
D gene: .
J gene: TRBJ1-1
CDR3 DNA: TGTGCCAGCAGCCCCCCTTGGGGGGAACTCACTGAAGCTTTCTTT
CDR3 protein: CASSPPWGELTEAFF

clone size: .
V gene: TRBV19
CDR3 length: 14
D gene: TRBD1
J gene: TRBJ1-2
CDR3 DNA: TGTGCCAGTAGAAGAGGACAGGGGTACTATGGCTACACCTTC
CDR3 protein: CASRRGQGYYGYTF

clone size: .
V gene: TRBV9
CDR3 length: 15
D gene: .
J gene: TRBJ1-1
CDR3 DNA: TGTGCCAGCAGCGTAGGTATGGCGACTCCGGTTGAAGCTTTCTTT
CDR3 protein: CASSVGMATPVEAFF

clone size: .
V gene: TRBV9
CDR3 length: 17
D gene: TRBD2
J gene: TRBJ2-3
CDR3 DNA: TGTGCCAGCAGCTCCCAGAGGGGAGCGGGGGGGCCCGATACGCAGTATTTT
CDR3 protein: CASSSQRGAGGPDTQYF

clone size: .
V gene: TRBV7-9
CDR3 length: 14
D gene: TRBD1
J gene: TRBJ1-3
CDR3 DNA: TGTGCCAGCAGCCCGACAGGGGTTGGAAACACCATATATTTT
CDR3 protein: CASSPTGVGNTIYF